These 32 T cell receptor beta chains were all obtained from the same sample, sequenced in a study of blood T cell repertoires in COVID-19 (TCRdb year 2020). The receptor library was made with the immunoSEQ multiplex PCR assay. TCRdb limited this immuneACCESS table to in-frame rearrangements with V and J called. A share of clones is missing; checked studies link under half to unresolved V genes, and the rest is unexplained. For this sample there are 65,000 to 90,000 clones; 86% appear just once. The ten biggest clones cover 22% of the sample. The sequencing input was peripheral blood. The receptors were gathered from an elderly woman in a cohort sampled during active or convalescent COVID-19.

V and J are TRBV9 and TRBJ2-3; no firm D call. The V end was cut by 1 base, the J end by 2 bases, with 8 bases between. The CDR3 contains 14 residues. Germline lookup yields CDR1 SGDLS and CDR2 YYNGEE. Here the CDR3 DNA reads TGTGCCAGCAGCGTAACAGTCGCCACAGATACGCAGTATTTT. Its translation: CASSVTVATDTQYF. The full variable domain, rest sourced from reference TRBV9 and TRBJ2-3, is DSGVTQTPKHLITATGQRVTLRCSPRSGDLSVYWYQQSLDQGLQFLIQYYNGEERAKGNILERFSAQQFPDLHSELNLSSLELGDSALYFCASSVTVATDTQYFGPGTRLTVL.

V is TRBV5-6 and J is TRBJ2-7, with unresolved D. V lost 1 base to trimming and J lost 4 bases, with 15 bases between them. CDR1 is SGHDT and CDR2 is YYEEEE in the germline V gene. The CDR3 loop spans 15 amino acids. The CDR3 sequence is CASSLHGALVYEQYV. Here the CDR3 DNA reads TGTGCCAGCAGCTTGCACGGAGCCTTGGTTTACGAGCAGTACGTC.

This chain connects TRBV6-5 to TRBJ1-5; 10 bases match TRBD1. V was pared by 6 bases and J by 6 bases, with 2 bases of the junction left unmatched. The CDR3 length is 13 residues. Germline-derived CDR1 and CDR2 are MNHEY and SVGAGI. CDR3 in amino acids: CASSGQGGQPQHF. In DNA, the CDR3 is TGTGCCAGCAGCGGACAGGGGGGTCAGCCCCAGCATTTT.

The V gene is TRBV27, the J gene TRBJ1-1; D perhaps matches TRBD1 (5 bases). This CDR3 comprises 15 residues. V lost 4 bases and J lost 4, with 16 bases in between. Germline V gene data show CDR1 as MNHEY and CDR2 as SMNVEV (reference sequence). This chain's CDR3 is CASSYRQTDLTEAFF. In DNA, the CDR3 is TGTGCCAGCAGTTACCGACAGACCGATCTCACTGAAGCTTTCTTT.

In its sample, this clone was seen a few times. This rearrangement joins TRBV11-2 to TRBJ2-2; the D is unclear. Trimming removed 3 bases from V and 1 base from J, with 3 bases in between. CDR3 length: 13 amino acids. Germline values: CDR1 SGHAT, CDR2 FQNNGV. CDR3: CASSFLNTGELFF. CDR3 DNA sequence: TGTGCCAGCAGCTTCCTGAACACCGGGGAGCTGTTTTTT.

This rearrangement joins TRBV12-3 or TRBV12-4 to TRBJ2-1, with TRBD1 matching over 10 bases. This CDR3 is 13 amino acids long. V lost 6 bases and J lost 9; bases outside the gene matches: 5. The CDR3 loop reads CASSRTGGSEQFF. The CDR3, as DNA: TGTGCCAGCAGCCGGACAGGGGGGAGTGAGCAGTTCTTC.

This sequence joins TRBV2 and TRBJ1-3, with 7 bases identical to TRBD1. The CDR3 runs 17 residues. V dropped 3 bases and J dropped 1; count of bases not matched to a gene: 9. CDR1 is SNHLY and CDR2 is FYNNEI in the germline V gene. CDR3 DNA sequence: TGTGCCAGCAGTGATCAGAGTACAGGGGATTCTGGAAACACCATATATTTT. This encodes CASSDQSTGDSGNTIYF. Supplemented by reference TRBV2 and TRBJ1-3, the full variable domain reads EPEVTQTPSHQVTQMGQEVILRCVPISNHLYFYWYRQILGQKVEFLVSFYNNEISEKSEIFDDQFSVERPDGSNFTLKIRSTKLEDSAMYFCASSDQSTGDSGNTIYFGEGSWLTVV.

This clone was detected only once. The chain has TRBV5-1 and TRBJ1-6, with D possibly being TRBD1 (5 bases). The germline gives CDR1 SGHRS, CDR2 YFSETQ. Trimming removed 0 bases from V and 0 bases from J, with 13 bases in between. The CDR3 contains 18 residues. CDR3 amino acids: CASSLADSSSSYNSPLHF. Written as DNA, the CDR3 is TGCGCCAGCAGCTTGGCCGACAGTTCGAGCTCCTATAATTCACCCCTCCACTTT.

The CDR3 is CASSPTQGLYNSPLHF. Here the CDR3 DNA reads TGTGCCAGCAGCCCTACCCAGGGATTGTATAATTCACCCCTCCACTTT. The chain carries TRBV5-4 and TRBJ1-6, with D possibly TRBD1 on 5 matching bases. Looked up from germline, CDR1 is SGHNT and CDR2 is YYREEE (reference sequence). The CDR3 length is 16 residues. V lost 4 bases to trimming and J lost 4 bases, with 15 bases between them.

The genes are TRBV19 and TRBJ2-3; D is uncertain. This CDR3 is 12 amino acids long. CDR1 is LNHDA and CDR2 is SQIVND in the germline V gene (reference sequence). Trimming cost V 1 base and J 6 bases, with 5 bases left between them. The chain's CDR3 is CASSIAQDTQYF. The CDR3 DNA sequence: TGTGCCAGTAGTATAGCACAGGATACGCAGTATTTT.

The chain carries TRBV2 and TRBJ1-3, with 11 bases aligning to TRBD1. CDR3 size: 16 residues. Germline CDR1 and CDR2: SNHLY and FYNNEI. Trimming removed 4 bases from V and 2 bases from J; junction bases left unmatched: 4. CDR3 nucleotide sequence: TGTGCCAGCAGTGGGGACAGGGGGATAACTGGAAACACCATATATTTT. Its protein is CASSGDRGITGNTIYF. The variable domain in full, with the rest retrieved from reference TRBV2 and TRBJ1-3, is EPEVTQTPSHQVTQMGQEVILRCVPISNHLYFYWYRQILGQKVEFLVSFYNNEISEKSEIFDDQFSVERPDGSNFTLKIRSTKLEDSAMYFCASSGDRGITGNTIYFGEGSWLTVV.

The chain couples TRBV12-3 or TRBV12-4 to TRBJ1-2; D is ambiguous. The CDR3 has 12 amino acids. The V and J ends lost 3 bases and 7 bases respectively, with 9 bases between them. The CDR3 coding sequence is TGTGCCAGCAGTTTCGACTCGTCTGGCTACACCTTC. Translation gives CASSFDSSGYTF.

The chain recombines TRBV5-1 with TRBJ1-1; D perhaps matches TRBD1 (5 bases). Germline CDR1 and CDR2: SGHRS and YFSETQ. The CDR3 contains 11 residues. Trimming took off 4 bases at V and 5 bases at J, with 6 bases between the two ends. The CDR3 loop reads CASSGGTEAFF. CDR3 sequence (DNA): TGCGCCAGCAGCGGGGGGACTGAAGCTTTCTTT. The full variable domain, with the rest looked up from reference TRBV5-1 and TRBJ1-1, is KAGVTQTPRYLIKTRGQQVTLSCSPISGHRSVSWYQQTPGQGLQFLFEYFSETQRNKGNFPGRFSGRQFSNSRSEMNVSTLELGDSALYLCASSGGTEAFFGQGTRLTVV.

In its sample, this clone was seen once. This chain links TRBV5-6 with TRBJ1-1; tentative D call: TRBD1 (6 bases). The ends were cut back, 3 bases at V and 0 bases at J, with 9 bases in the middle. CDR3 length: 14 amino acids. Germline V gives CDR1 SGHDT, CDR2 YYEEEE. The CDR3 region is CASSWGGLNTEAFF. CDR3 DNA sequence: TGTGCCAGCAGCTGGGGGGGCCTGAACACTGAAGCTTTCTTT.

V gene TRBV11-2 combines with J gene TRBJ1-2, with D tentatively TRBD1 (5 bases). Looked up from germline, CDR1 is SGHAT and CDR2 is FQNNGV. There are 15 residues in the CDR3. V was pared by 1 base and J by 4 bases, with 13 bases between. DNA of the CDR3: TGTGCCAGCAGCTTAGTGCAGGGTTGGGCCTATGGCTACACCTTC. Translating gives CASSLVQGWAYGYTF.

This clone was seen only a few times. The chain links TRBV6-6 to TRBJ2-7; 8 nucleotides line up with TRBD1. CDR3 length: 12 residues. Germline CDR1 reads MNHNY; CDR2 reads SVGAGI (reference sequence). V gave up 4 bases and J gave up 9 bases; unmatched junction bases: 5. CDR3 amino acids: CASSWQGAGQYV. The CDR3 bases are TGTGCCAGCAGTTGGCAGGGGGCCGGGCAGTACGTC.

V usage is TRBV18 and J usage is TRBJ2-3; TRBD2 matches at 7 bases. V lost 3 bases, J lost 3 bases, and 9 bases stayed unmatched. CDR3 length: 16 residues. Germline V gives CDR1 KGHSH, CDR2 LQKENI. Here the CDR3 reads CASSPPGGRATDTQYF. CDR3 bases: TGTGCCAGCTCACCCCCTGGGGGGAGGGCGACAGATACGCAGTATTTT.

DNA for the CDR3: TGTGCCAGCTCACGGACAAGGCCTAGCACAGATACGCAGTATTTT. It specifies CASSRTRPSTDTQYF. The gene calls are TRBV18 and TRBJ2-3; possibly TRBD1 for D (5 bases). The germline gives CDR1 KGHSH, CDR2 LQKENI. V lost 4 bases and J lost 0, with 11 bases in between. The CDR3 has 15 amino acids. The complete variable domain, with remaining parts taken from reference TRBV18 and TRBJ2-3, reads NAGVMQNPRHLVRRRGQEARLRCSPMKGHSHVYWYRQLPEEGLKFMVYLQKENIIDESGMPKERFSAEFPKEGPSILRIQQVVRGDSAAYFCASSRTRPSTDTQYFGPGTRLTVL.

V and J are TRBV28 and TRBJ1-3, with D unclear. V was pared by 6 bases and J by 2 bases, with 8 bases between. The CDR3 spans 13 residues. CDR1 and CDR2 (germline): MDHEN, SYDVKM. This CDR3 reads CASRSPAGNTIYF. The CDR3, as DNA: TGTGCCAGCAGATCCCCGGCTGGAAACACCATATATTTT.

This chain connects TRBV19 to TRBJ1-3, with a possible D match to TRBD1 (5 bases). V lost 10 bases and J 2 bases, leaving 15 bases between the germline ends. The CDR3 has 14 amino acids. Per germline, CDR1 LNHDA and CDR2 SQIVND (reference sequence). CDR3 sequence reads: CATEQGIAGNTIYF. The CDR3 nucleotides read TGTGCCACCGAGCAGGGAATTGCTGGAAACACCATATATTTT.

The chain has TRBV29-1 and TRBJ1-2; 9 bases agree with TRBD1. V was pared by 4 bases and J by 7 bases, with 7 bases of the junction left unmatched. This CDR3 contains 13 residues. The germline CDR1 and CDR2 sequences are SQVTM and ANQGSEA. The DNA of the CDR3 is TGCAGCGTTGGAGGGACAGGGACCCTTGGCTACACCTTC. Translated, it gives CSVGGTGTLGYTF.

The rearrangement uses TRBV14 and TRBJ1-2; no reliable D call. This CDR3 region has 12 residues. Trimming took 4 bases from V and 4 from J, leaving 7 bases between them. The germline V gene encodes CDR1 SGHDN and CDR2 FVKESK. The DNA of the CDR3 is TGTGCCAGCAGCCGAGACATCTATGGCTACACCTTC. This encodes CASSRDIYGYTF.

The CDR3 reads CASTRRGGAGGNTIYF. For the CDR3, the DNA is TGTGCCAGCACTAGACGGGGGGGCGCGGGTGGAAACACCATATATTTT. This chain connects TRBV6-6 to TRBJ1-3, with D possibly being TRBD1 (6 bases). Trimming removed 7 bases from V and 3 bases from J, with 19 bases in between. The CDR3 consists of 16 residues. CDR1 MNHNY and CDR2 SVGAGI come from the germline V gene (reference sequence).

The chain links TRBV14 to TRBJ2-1; TRBD2 matches at 8 bases. The CDR3 sequence is 17 residues long. The germline V gene encodes CDR1 SGHDN and CDR2 FVKESK. V trimming: 4 bases; J trimming: 6 bases; junction bases outside the gene matches: 14. This chain's CDR3 is CASSPLGAGDSLNEQFF. The DNA of the CDR3 is TGTGCCAGCAGCCCCCTAGGAGCGGGAGATTCCCTCAATGAGCAGTTCTTC.

The chain carries TRBV24-1 and TRBJ2-1; 7 bases fit TRBD1. V shed 4 bases, J shed 2 bases, and the junction held 13 bases outside the gene matches. The CDR3 runs to 18 residues. Germline CDR1 KGHDR, CDR2 SFDVKD. CDR3 nucleotides: TGTGCCACCAGTGACCCGCGCCCCGGGACAGTCGCCTACAATGAGCAGTTCTTC. This translates into CATSDPRPGTVAYNEQFF.

This clone was seen a single time. The J gene is TRBJ2-5, the V gene TRBV9; 9 nucleotides agree with TRBD1. The V gene's germline CDR1 is SGDLS and CDR2 YYNGEE. The CDR3 runs 18 residues. The junction had 9 bases not matched to a gene; V was cut back by 0 bases and J by 0 bases. CDR3 coding DNA: TGTGCCAGCAGCGTAGTAGGACAGGGGTCGGGTAACCAAGAGACCCAGTACTTC. Amino acid sequence: CASSVVGQGSGNQETQYF.

This clone has a single count. The chain is built from TRBV9 and TRBJ1-1; 11 bases are shared with TRBD1. V lost 3 bases, J lost 4 bases, and 8 bases stayed unmatched. The CDR3 is 16 residues long. In germline, CDR1 is SGDLS, CDR2 YYNGEE. The CDR3 DNA reads as TGTGCCAGCAGCGCCGGGACAGGGGGAGGAGTCACTGAAGCTTTCTTT. Translating gives CASSAGTGGGVTEAFF.

The chain carries TRBV28 and TRBJ1-1; D is perhaps TRBD1 (6 bases). The CDR3 is 15 residues long. CDR1 is MDHEN and CDR2 is SYDVKM in the germline V gene. The ends were cut back, 6 bases at V and 4 bases at J, with 18 bases in the middle. The CDR3 loop is CASRSSRGIGTEAFF. The CDR3 DNA reads TGTGCCAGCAGAAGTTCGAGGGGGATCGGCACTGAAGCTTTCTTT.

The chain links TRBV7-3 to TRBJ2-2; 11 positions match TRBD2. Trimming took 3 bases from V and 9 from J; bases not matched to a gene: 9. Germline V lookup: CDR1 SGHTA, CDR2 FQGTGA. The CDR3 spans 16 residues. DNA of the CDR3: TGTGCCAGCAGCTTTACTAGCGGGAGAATCAATAGGGAGCTGTTTTTT. Its protein is CASSFTSGRINRELFF.

This clone was found once. The chain employs TRBV11-2 and TRBJ1-1; TRBD1 agrees at 7 bases. Germline V CDR1 and CDR2: SGHAT, FQNNGV. This CDR3 comprises 14 residues. V shed 6 bases and J 3 bases; nucleotides not matched to a gene: 7. This chain's CDR3 is CASRKDRVDTEAFF. Here the CDR3 DNA reads TGTGCCAGCAGAAAAGACAGGGTGGACACTGAAGCTTTCTTT.

The chain carries TRBV27 and TRBJ1-1, with 7 nucleotides matching TRBD1. The CDR3 covers 12 residues. Germline V lookup: CDR1 MNHEY, CDR2 SMNVEV (reference sequence). V shed 5 bases and J 11 bases; nucleotides not matched to a gene: 8. CDR3 sequence reads: CASSPTGVVAFF. CDR3 nucleotide sequence: TGTGCCAGCAGTCCAACAGGGGTAGTTGCTTTCTTT.

The chain uses TRBV9 and TRBJ2-5; TRBD2 aligns across 8 bases. Germline assignment: CDR1 SGDLS and CDR2 YYNGEE. The CDR3 has 17 residues. Trimming took 0 bases from V and 0 from J; bases not matched to a gene: 7. The CDR3 reads CASSVGTGGTYQETQYF. For the CDR3, the DNA is TGTGCCAGCAGCGTAGGAACGGGGGGGACCTACCAAGAGACCCAGTACTTC. The full variable domain, rest sourced from reference TRBV9 and TRBJ2-5, is DSGVTQTPKHLITATGQRVTLRCSPRSGDLSVYWYQQSLDQGLQFLIQYYNGEERAKGNILERFSAQQFPDLHSELNLSSLELGDSALYFCASSVGTGGTYQETQYFGPGTRLLVL.